The clone carrying this TCR beta chain was picked up one time. This specimen comes from a study of blood T cell repertoires in COVID-19. The CDR3 runs to 16 residues. Germline values: CDR1 SGHTA, CDR2 FQGNSA. The V gene lost 0 bases and the J gene lost 6 bases, with 17 bases spanning the gap. Profiled with immunoSEQ multiplex PCR; TCRdb holds only in-frame clones, not every one. The sample lists under 250,000 clones; under 90% were seen once. The TCR originated in a woman of 80 years or more with acute or convalescent COVID-19. Sequencing was carried out using peripheral blood. The chain is built from TRBV7-2 and TRBJ1-2; the D gene is possibly TRBD1 (5 bases). The CDR3 reads CASSLASGASLNGYTF. In DNA, the CDR3 is TGTGCCAGCAGCTTAGCCAGTGGGGCGTCGTTAAATGGCTACACCTTC.